One and the same sample provided the 8 T cell receptor beta chains below, sequenced in a study of vaccination and CD4 T cells after COVID-19. Their antigens remain unidentified. The Oncomine TCR Beta short-read assay generated sequence data from the DNA of cultured CD4+ T cells. TCRdb redid the calling of the PCR reads with MiXCR, one entry per CDR3 protein. The table lists thousands of distinct CDR3 sequences, around half of them singletons. Treatment of the sample: roughly 10-day PBMC culture with coronavirus spike peptide pools or control peptides (ViraFEST assay). Sequenced: CD4+ T cells from blood, cultured in vitro. The receptor set was obtained from a human donor who had recovered from COVID-19.

The chain combines TRBV11-3 with TRBJ2-7; D is perhaps TRBD2 (5 bases). Germline loops: CDR1 SGHNT, CDR2 YENEEA. CDR3 size: 13 residues. V was shortened by 4 bases and J by 6 bases, with 13 bases between the two germline ends. The CDR3: CASSSDGVGEQYF. The CDR3 nucleotides are TGTGCCAGCAGCTCGGACGGGGTGGGCGAGCAGTACTTC.

The genes are TRBV27 and TRBJ2-3; the D gene is possibly TRBD2 (5 bases). The V end lost 3 bases, the J end lost 5 bases, and 9 bases lay between the germline ends. This CDR3 region has 13 residues. Germline lookup yields CDR1 MNHEY and CDR2 SMNVEV (reference sequence). The CDR3 loop is CASSFTEGDTQYF. In DNA, the CDR3 is TGTGCCAGCAGTTTCACCGAGGGAGATACGCAGTATTTT.

This chain connects TRBV6-5 to TRBJ2-7; no firm D call. Germline CDR1 reads MNHEY; CDR2 reads SVGAGI. Trimming shortened V by 0 bases and J by 3 bases, and 15 bases separated the two germline ends. The CDR3 extends over 16 amino acids. CDR3 amino acids: CASSYSILAVYYEQYF. CDR3 DNA sequence: TGTGCCAGCAGTTACTCGATCCTGGCAGTTTACTACGAGCAGTACTTC.

V usage is TRBV20-1 and J usage is TRBJ1-2; D call uncertain. The CDR3 sequence is 13 residues long. The germline gives CDR1 DFQATT, CDR2 SNEGSKA (reference sequence). The ends were cut back, 0 bases at V and 7 bases at J, with 12 bases in the middle. Written as DNA, the CDR3 is TGCAGTGCTAGAGATCCTTTGGGAGGTGGCTACACCTTC. Translating gives CSARDPLGGGYTF.

Details on this clonotype: One end of the junction is discordant with germline, which a read error may explain. In DNA, the CDR3 is TGTACCAGCAGGAGAGCGAACACTGAAGCTTTCTTT. It specifies CTSRRANTEAFF. The chain is built from TRBV2 and TRBJ1-1, with no clear D. Germline CDR1 and CDR2: SNHLY and FYNNEI. CDR3 length: 12 residues.

The J gene is TRBJ2-7, the V gene TRBV12-3 or TRBV12-4, with 13 nucleotides matching TRBD2. The V segment lost 6 bases and the J segment 4 bases; nucleotides outside the gene matches: 3. CDR3 length: 14 amino acids. CDR3 DNA sequence: TGTGCCAGCAGGCGGACTAGCGGGGGTTACGAGCAGTACTTC. Protein sequence: CASRRTSGGYEQYF.

In this sample, this clonotype turned up once. This chain links TRBV6-4 with TRBJ2-3; possibly TRBD2 for D (6 bases). The CDR3 contains 16 residues. CDR1 and CDR2 from the germline V gene are MRHNA and SNTAGT. Trimming removed 6 bases at V and 0 bases at J, with 16 bases between. The CDR3 spells CASSSTGGDSTDTQYF. The CDR3 DNA is TGTGCCAGCAGCTCTACTGGCGGGGATAGCACAGATACGCAGTATTTT.

The chain has TRBV4-3 and TRBJ1-3, with D unclear. Germline lookup yields CDR1 LGHNA and CDR2 YSLEER. This CDR3 comprises 12 residues. Trimming removed 0 bases from V and 4 bases from J, with 1 base in between. The DNA for the CDR3 is TGCGCCAGCAGCCAAGAGGGAAACACCATATATTTT. Translation: CASSQEGNTIYF.